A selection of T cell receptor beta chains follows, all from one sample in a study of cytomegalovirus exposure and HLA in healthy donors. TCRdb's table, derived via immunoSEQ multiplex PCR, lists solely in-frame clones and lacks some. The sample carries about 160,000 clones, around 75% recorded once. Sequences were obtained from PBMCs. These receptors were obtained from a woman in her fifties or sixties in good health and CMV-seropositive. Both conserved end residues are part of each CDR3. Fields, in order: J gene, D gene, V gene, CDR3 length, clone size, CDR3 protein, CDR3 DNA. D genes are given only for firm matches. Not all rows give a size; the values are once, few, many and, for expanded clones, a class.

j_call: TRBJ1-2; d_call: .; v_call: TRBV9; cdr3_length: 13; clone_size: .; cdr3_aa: CASSATGGSGYTF; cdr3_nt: TGTGCCAGCAGTGCCACAGGAGGGTCTGGCTACACCTTC
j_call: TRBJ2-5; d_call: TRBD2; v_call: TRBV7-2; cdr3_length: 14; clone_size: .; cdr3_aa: CASSPSRGGVTQYF; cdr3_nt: TGTGCCAGCAGCCCCTCCCGGGGGGGCGTGACCCAGTACTTC
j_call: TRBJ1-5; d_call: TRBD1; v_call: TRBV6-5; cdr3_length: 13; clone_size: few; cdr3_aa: CASRQGVAQPQHF; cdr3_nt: TGTGCCAGCCGACAGGGGGTAGCTCAGCCCCAGCATTTT
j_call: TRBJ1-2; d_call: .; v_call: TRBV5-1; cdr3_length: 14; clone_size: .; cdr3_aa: CASSARTANCGYTF; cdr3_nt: TGCGCCAGCAGCGCCCGGACAGCTAATTGTGGCTACACCTTC
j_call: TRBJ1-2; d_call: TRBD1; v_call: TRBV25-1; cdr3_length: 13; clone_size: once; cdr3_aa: CASSEWDRDGYTF; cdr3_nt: TGTGCCAGCAGTGAATGGGACAGGGATGGCTACACCTTC
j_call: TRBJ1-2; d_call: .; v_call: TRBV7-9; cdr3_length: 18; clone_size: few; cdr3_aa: CASSPRPGQRLANYGYTF; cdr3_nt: TGTGCCAGCAGCCCCAGGCCCGGACAGCGTTTAGCTAACTATGGCTACACCTTC
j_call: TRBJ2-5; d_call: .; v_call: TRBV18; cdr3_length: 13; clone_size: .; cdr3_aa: CASSPGRSETQYF; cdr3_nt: TGTGCCAGCTCACCAGGGAGGAGTGAGACCCAGTACTTC
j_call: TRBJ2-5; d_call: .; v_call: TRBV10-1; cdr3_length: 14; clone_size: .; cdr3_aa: CASSEGRGGETQYF; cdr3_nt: TGCGCCAGCAGTGAGGGACGGGGAGGAGAGACCCAGTACTTC
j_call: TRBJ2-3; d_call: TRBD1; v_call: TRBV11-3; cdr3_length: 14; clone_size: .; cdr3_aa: CASSSGQGADTQYF; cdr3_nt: TGTGCCAGCAGCTCGGGACAGGGGGCAGATACGCAGTATTTT
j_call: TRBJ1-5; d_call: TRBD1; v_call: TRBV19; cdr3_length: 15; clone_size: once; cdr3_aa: CASSIGPGGRRPQHF; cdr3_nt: TGTGCCAGTAGTATAGGACCAGGGGGCCGAAGGCCCCAGCATTTT
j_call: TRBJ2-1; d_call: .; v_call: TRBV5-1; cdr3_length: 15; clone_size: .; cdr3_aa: CASRPPGLSDNEQFF; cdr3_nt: TGCGCCAGCAGGCCACCGGGACTTTCCGACAATGAGCAGTTCTTC
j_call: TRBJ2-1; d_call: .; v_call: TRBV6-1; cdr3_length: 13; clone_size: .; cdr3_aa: CASRPGVYNEQFF; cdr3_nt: TGTGCCAGCAGACCCGGGGTTTACAATGAGCAGTTCTTC
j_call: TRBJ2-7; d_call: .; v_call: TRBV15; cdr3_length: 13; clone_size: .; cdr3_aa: CATSPTRGYEQYF; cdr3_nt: TGTGCCACCAGCCCTACACGAGGATACGAGCAGTACTTC
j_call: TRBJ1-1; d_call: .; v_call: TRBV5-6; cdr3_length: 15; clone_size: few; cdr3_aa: CASSPSVTDNTEAFF; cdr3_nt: TGTGCCAGCAGCCCGTCAGTGACAGATAACACTGAAGCTTTCTTT
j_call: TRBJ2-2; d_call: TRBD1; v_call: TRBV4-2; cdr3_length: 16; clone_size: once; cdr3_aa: CASSQEATGGSGELFF; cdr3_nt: TGTGCCAGCAGCCAAGAAGCGACAGGGGGTAGCGGGGAGCTGTTTTTT
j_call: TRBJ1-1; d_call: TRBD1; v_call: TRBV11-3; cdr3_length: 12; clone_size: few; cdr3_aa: CASSSTGIEAFF; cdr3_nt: TGTGCCAGCAGCTCGACAGGGATTGAAGCTTTCTTT
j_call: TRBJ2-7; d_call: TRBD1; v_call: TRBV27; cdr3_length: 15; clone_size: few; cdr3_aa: CASSMTGIGPYEQYF; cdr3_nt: TGTGCCAGCAGTATGACAGGGATAGGCCCCTACGAGCAGTACTTC
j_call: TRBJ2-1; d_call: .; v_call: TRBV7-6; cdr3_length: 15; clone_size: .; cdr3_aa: CASSLPGATYNEQFF; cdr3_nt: TGTGCCAGCAGCTTACCGGGAGCAACCTACAATGAGCAGTTCTTC
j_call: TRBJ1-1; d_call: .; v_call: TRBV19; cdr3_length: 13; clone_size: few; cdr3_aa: CASSIISGTEAFF; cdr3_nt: TGTGCCAGTAGTATCATTTCGGGGACTGAAGCTTTCTTT
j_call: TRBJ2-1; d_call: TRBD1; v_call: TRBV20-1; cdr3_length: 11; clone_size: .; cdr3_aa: CSATGHNEQFF; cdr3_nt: TGCAGTGCGACAGGGCACAATGAGCAGTTCTTC
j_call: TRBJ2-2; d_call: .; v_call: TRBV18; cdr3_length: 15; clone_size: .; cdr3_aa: CASSPWTPNTGELFF; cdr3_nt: TGTGCCAGCTCACCATGGACACCAAACACCGGGGAGCTGTTTTTT
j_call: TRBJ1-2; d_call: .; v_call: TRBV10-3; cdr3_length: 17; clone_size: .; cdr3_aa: CAISESTQARSNYGYTF; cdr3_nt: TGTGCCATCAGTGAGTCCACCCAAGCCCGCTCTAACTATGGCTACACCTTC
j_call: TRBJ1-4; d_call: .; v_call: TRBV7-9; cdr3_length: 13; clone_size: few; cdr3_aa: CASSLSGAEKLFF; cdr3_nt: TGTGCCAGCAGCTTATCAGGGGCTGAAAAACTGTTTTTT
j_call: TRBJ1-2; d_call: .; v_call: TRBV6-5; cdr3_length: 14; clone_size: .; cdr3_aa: CASRLDRSSRGYTF; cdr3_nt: TGTGCCAGCAGACTCGACAGGTCGAGTAGAGGCTACACCTTC
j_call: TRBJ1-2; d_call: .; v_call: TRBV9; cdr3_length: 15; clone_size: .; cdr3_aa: CASSVGSRANYGYPF; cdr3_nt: TGTGCCAGCAGCGTAGGGTCCCGAGCTAACTATGGCTACCCCTTC
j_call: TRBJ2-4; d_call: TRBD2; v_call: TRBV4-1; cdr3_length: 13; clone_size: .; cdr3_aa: CASSQAGVDIQYF; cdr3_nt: TGCGCCAGCAGCCAGGCGGGGGTCGACATTCAGTACTTC
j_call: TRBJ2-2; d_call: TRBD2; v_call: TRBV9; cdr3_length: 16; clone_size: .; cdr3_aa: CASSVRGLASTGELFF; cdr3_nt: TGTGCCAGCAGCGTAAGAGGACTAGCGAGCACCGGGGAGCTGTTTTTT
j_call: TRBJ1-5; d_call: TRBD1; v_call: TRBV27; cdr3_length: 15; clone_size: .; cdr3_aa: CASRGQGLGNQPQHF; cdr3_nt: TGTGCCAGCAGAGGACAGGGTTTGGGCAATCAGCCCCAGCATTTT
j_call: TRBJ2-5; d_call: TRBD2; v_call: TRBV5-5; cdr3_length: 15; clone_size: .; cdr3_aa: CASSWGPSGPETQYF; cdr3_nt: TGTGCCAGCAGCTGGGGCCCTAGCGGGCCAGAGACCCAGTACTTC
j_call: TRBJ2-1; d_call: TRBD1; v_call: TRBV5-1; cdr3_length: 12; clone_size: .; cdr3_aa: CASSWTGNEQFF; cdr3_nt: TGCGCCAGCAGCTGGACAGGGAATGAGCAGTTCTTC
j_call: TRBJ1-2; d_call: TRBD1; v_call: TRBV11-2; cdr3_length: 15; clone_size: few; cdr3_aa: CASSLDGRGRGGYTF; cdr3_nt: TGTGCCAGCAGCTTAGATGGCAGGGGGCGAGGTGGCTACACCTTC
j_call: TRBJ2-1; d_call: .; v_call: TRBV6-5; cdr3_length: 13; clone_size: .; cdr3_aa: CASSPGSYNEQFF; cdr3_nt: TGTGCCAGCAGTCCAGGGTCCTACAATGAGCAGTTCTTC
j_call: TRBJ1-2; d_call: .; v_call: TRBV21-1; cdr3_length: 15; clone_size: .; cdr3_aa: CASSKRQGDEYGYTF; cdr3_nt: TGTGCCAGCAGCAAACGACAGGGGGATGAATATGGCTACACCTTC
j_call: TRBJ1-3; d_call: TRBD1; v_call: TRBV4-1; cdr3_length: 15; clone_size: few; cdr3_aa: CASSGQGLSGNTIYF; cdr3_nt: TGCGCCAGCAGCGGACAGGGTCTTTCTGGAAACACCATATATTTT
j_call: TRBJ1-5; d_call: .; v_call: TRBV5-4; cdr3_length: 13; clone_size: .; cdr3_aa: CASSLDYTGPQHF; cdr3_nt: TGTGCCAGCAGCTTGGATTATACCGGGCCCCAGCATTTT
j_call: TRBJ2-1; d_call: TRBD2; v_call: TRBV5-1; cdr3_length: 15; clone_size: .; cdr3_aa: CASSLVGLEVNEQFF; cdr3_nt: TGCGCCAGCAGCTTGGTAGGACTAGAGGTCAATGAGCAGTTCTTC
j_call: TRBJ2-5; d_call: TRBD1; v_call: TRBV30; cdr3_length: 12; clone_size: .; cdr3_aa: CAWSRQGQAQYF; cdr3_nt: TGTGCCTGGAGTCGACAGGGTCAGGCCCAGTACTTC
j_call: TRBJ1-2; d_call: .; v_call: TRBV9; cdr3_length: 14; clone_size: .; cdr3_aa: CASSVGRGSYGYTF; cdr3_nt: TGTGCCAGCAGCGTAGGGAGGGGCAGCTATGGCTACACCTTC
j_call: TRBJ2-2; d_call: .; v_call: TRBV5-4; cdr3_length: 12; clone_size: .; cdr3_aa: CASSPSPGELFF; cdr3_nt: TGTGCCAGCAGCCCCTCCCCCGGGGAGCTGTTTTTT
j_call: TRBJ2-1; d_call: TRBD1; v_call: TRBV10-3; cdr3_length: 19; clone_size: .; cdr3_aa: CAIRATGTGEGRPYNEQFF; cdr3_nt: TGTGCCATCAGGGCTACCGGGACAGGGGAAGGGCGCCCCTACAATGAGCAGTTCTTC
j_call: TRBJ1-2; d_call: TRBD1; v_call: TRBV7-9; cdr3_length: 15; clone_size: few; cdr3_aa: CASSLYGTAGGGCTF; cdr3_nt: TGTGCCAGCAGCTTGTACGGGACAGCCGGAGGAGGGTGCACCTTC
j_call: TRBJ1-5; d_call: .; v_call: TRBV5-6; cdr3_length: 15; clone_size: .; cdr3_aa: CASSLRGGDGQPQHF; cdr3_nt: TGTGCCAGCAGCCTTAGGGGGGGCGACGGTCAGCCCCAGCATTTT
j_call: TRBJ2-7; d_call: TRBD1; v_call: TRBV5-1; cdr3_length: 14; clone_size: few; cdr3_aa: CASNRGQGTHEQYF; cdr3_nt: TGCGCCAGCAATCGGGGACAGGGTACCCACGAGCAGTACTTC
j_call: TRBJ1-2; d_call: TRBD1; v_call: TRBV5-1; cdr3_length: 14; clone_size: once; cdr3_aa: CASSLAQGADGYTF; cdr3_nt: TGCGCCAGCAGCTTGGCTCAGGGGGCAGATGGCTACACCTTC
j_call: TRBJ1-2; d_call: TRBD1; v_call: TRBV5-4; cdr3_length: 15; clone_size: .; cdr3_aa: CASSLQTGGDYGYTF; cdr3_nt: TGTGCCAGCAGCTTGCAAACAGGGGGCGACTATGGCTACACCTTC
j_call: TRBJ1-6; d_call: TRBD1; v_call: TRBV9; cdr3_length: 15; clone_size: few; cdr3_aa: CASSAQGGINSPLHF; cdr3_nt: TGTGCCAGCAGCGCACAGGGGGGAATTAATTCACCCCTCCACTTT
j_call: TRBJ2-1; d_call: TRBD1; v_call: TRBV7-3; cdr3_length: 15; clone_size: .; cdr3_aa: CASSLQGGSYNEQFF; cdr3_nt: TGTGCCAGCAGCCTACAGGGGGGCTCCTACAATGAGCAGTTCTTC
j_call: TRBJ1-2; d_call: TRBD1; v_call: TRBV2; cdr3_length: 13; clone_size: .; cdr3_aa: CASSRRDRGGYTF; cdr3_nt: TGTGCCAGCAGCAGGCGGGACAGGGGTGGCTACACCTTC
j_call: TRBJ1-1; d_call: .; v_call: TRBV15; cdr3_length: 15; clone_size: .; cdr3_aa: CATSSEESWDTEAFF; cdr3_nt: TGTGCCACCAGCAGTGAGGAGAGTTGGGACACTGAAGCTTTCTTT
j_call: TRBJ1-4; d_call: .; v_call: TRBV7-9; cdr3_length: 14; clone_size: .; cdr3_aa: CASSRRATNEKLFF; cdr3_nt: TGTGCCAGCAGCCGTCGAGCAACTAATGAAAAACTGTTTTTT
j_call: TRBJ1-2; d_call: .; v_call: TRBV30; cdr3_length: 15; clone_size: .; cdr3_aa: CAWSVRAGFSYGYTF; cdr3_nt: TGTGCCTGGAGTGTACGGGCAGGGTTTTCGTATGGCTACACCTTC
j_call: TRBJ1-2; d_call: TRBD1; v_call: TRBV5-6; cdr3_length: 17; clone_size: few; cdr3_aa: CASSERDETRDRRSYTF; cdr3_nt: TGTGCCAGCAGCGAGCGAGATGAAACCCGGGACAGGAGGAGCTACACCTTC
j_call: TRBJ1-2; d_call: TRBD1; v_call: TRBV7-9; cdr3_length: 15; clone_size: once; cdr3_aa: CASSPGTGGSYGYTF; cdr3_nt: TGTGCCAGCAGCCCCGGGACAGGAGGCAGCTATGGCTACACCTTC
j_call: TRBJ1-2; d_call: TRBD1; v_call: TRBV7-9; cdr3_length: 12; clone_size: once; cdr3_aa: CSSSNRGGGYTF; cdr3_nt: TGTTCCAGCAGCAACAGGGGCGGTGGCTACACCTTC
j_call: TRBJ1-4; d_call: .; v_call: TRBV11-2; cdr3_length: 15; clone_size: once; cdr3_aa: CASSRSWEANEKLFF; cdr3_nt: TGTGCCAGCAGCAGATCGTGGGAGGCTAATGAAAAACTGTTTTTT